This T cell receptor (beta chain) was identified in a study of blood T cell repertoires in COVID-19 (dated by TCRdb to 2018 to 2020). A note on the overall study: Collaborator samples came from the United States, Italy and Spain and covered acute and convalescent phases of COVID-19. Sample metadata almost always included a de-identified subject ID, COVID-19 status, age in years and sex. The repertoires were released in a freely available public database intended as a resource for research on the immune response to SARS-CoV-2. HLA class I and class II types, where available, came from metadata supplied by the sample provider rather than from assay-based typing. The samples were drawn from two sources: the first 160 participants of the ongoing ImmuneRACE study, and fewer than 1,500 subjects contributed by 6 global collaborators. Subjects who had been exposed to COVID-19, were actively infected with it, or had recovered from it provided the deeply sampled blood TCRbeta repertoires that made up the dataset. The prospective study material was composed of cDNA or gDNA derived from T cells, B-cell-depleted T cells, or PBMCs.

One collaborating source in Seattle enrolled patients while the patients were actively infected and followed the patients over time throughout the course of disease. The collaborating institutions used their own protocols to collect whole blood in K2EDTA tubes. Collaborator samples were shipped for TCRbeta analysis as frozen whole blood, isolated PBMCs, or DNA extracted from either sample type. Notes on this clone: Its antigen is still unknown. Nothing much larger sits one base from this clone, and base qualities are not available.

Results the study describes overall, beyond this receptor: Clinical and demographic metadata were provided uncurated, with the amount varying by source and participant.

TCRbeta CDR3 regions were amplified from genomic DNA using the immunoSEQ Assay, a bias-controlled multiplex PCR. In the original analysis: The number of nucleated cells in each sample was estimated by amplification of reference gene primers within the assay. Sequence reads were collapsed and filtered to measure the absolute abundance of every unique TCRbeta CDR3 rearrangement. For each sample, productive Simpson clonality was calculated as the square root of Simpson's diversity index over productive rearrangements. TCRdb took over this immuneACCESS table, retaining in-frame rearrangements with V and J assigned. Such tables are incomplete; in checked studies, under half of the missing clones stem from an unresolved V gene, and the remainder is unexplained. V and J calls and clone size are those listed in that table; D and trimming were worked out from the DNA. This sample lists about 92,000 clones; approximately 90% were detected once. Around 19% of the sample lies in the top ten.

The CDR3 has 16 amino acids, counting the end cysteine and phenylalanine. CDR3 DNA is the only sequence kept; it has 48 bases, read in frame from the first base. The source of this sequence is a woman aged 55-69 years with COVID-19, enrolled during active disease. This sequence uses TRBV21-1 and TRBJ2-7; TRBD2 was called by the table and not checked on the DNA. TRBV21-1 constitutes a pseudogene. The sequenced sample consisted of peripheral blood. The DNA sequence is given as TGTGCCAGCAGCACGACTAGCGGGGGATCCTCCTACGAGCAGTACTTC. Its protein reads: CASSTTSGGSSYEQYF.